Detailed here is one T cell receptor (beta chain). CDR3 length equals 13 residues. The trim removed 3 bases at V and 4 bases at J, leaving 5 bases unmatched. The germline gives CDR1 SQVTM, CDR2 ANQGSEA. Individual patients had between 1 and 8 samples, taken pretreatment and on-treatment. Every PCR was spiked with synthetic TCR analog templates. Generated by immunoSEQ multiplex PCR, the TCRdb table keeps only in-frame clones and is missing some. The data contain about 38,000 clones, 80% to 90% of them singletons. This entry belongs to a study of PD-L1 blockade in urothelial cancer. The wider study: Men with urothelial cancer arising in the bladder made up most of the 29 patients. The authors examined blood 3 weeks (second dose) and 6 weeks after treatment start.

V and J are TRBV29-1 and TRBJ1-2; 7 bases line up with TRBD1. Sequencing used PBMCs, obtained around atezolizumab (anti-PD-L1) treatment. The sequence was collected from a man aged 60 to 75 with urothelial cancer. CDR3 in amino acids: CSVDYRQGYGYTF. In DNA, the CDR3 is TGCAGCGTTGACTATCGACAGGGCTATGGCTACACCTTC.